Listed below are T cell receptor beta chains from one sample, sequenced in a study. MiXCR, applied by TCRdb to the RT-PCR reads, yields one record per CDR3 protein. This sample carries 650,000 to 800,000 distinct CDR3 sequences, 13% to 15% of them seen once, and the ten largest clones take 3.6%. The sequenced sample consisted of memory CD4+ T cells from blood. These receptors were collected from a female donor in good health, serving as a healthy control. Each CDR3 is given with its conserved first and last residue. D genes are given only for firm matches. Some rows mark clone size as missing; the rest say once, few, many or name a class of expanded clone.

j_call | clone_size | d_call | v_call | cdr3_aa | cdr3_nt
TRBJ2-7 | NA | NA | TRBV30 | CAFGGGGEQYF | TGTGCCTTCGGGGGTGGAGGGGAGCAGTACTTC
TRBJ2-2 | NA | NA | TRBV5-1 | CASSLGAPTGELFF | TGCGCCAGCAGCTTGGGGGCCCCGACCGGGGAGCTGTTTTTT
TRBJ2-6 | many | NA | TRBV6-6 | CAGRPSSGANVLTF | TGTGCCGGGAGGCCGAGCTCTGGGGCCAACGTCCTGACTTTC
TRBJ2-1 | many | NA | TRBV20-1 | CSAVSGVAVYNEQFF | TGCAGTGCCGTTTCGGGGGTAGCGGTATACAATGAGCAGTTCTTC
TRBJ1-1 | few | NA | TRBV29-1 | CSVDWGGTEAFF | TGCAGCGTTGACTGGGGCGGCACTGAAGCTTTCTTT
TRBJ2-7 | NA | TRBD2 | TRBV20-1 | CSAALAGRGAYEQYF | TGCAGTGCTGCCTTAGCGGGAAGAGGAGCCTACGAGCAGTACTTC
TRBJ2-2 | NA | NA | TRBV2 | CASSENRLTGELFF | TGTGCCAGCAGTGAAAACAGGCTTACCGGGGAGCTGTTTTTT
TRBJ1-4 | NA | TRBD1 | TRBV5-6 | CASSAQGTDNEKLFF | TGTGCCAGCAGCGCCCAAGGGACAGATAATGAAAAACTGTTTTTT
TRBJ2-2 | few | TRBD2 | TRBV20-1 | CSARGSGGTTGELFF | TGCAGTGCTAGAGGTAGCGGGGGAACCACCGGGGAGCTGTTTTTT
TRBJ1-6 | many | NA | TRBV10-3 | CAITGASTSPLHF | TGTGCCATCACCGGGGCCTCGACTTCACCCCTCCACTTT
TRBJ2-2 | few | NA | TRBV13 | CASSSEPQGELFF | TGTGCCAGCAGCTCAGAGCCACAGGGGGAGCTGTTTTTT
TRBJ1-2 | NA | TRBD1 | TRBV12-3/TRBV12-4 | CASSFAGTGVGYTF | TGTGCCAGCAGTTTTGCCGGGACAGGGGTAGGCTACACCTTC
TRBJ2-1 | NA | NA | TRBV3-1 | CASSQGAGAYNEQFF | TGTGCCAGCAGCCAAGGCGCCGGGGCCTACAATGAGCAGTTCTTC
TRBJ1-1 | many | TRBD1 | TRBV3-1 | CASRTGGTLTEAFF | TGTGCCAGCAGGACAGGGGGCACCCTCACTGAAGCTTTCTTT
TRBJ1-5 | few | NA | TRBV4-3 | CASSRGTGLNQPQHF | TGCGCCAGCAGCCGTGGAACAGGCCTCAATCAGCCCCAGCATTTT
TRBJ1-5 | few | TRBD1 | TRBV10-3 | CAISAKTGGTNQPQHF | TGTGCCATCAGTGCGAAGACAGGGGGCACGAATCAGCCCCAGCATTTT
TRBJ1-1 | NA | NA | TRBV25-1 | CASSDQGLGEAFF | TGTGCCAGCAGTGATCAGGGTTTAGGTGAAGCTTTCTTT
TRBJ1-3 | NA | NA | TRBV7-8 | CASTLALRQGGFSGNTIYF | TGTGCCAGCACCTTAGCGCTTCGGCAGGGTGGATTTTCTGGAAACACCATATATTTT
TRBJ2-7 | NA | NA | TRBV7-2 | CASSGQAGDRSYEQYF | TGTGCCAGCAGCGGCCAAGCGGGCGACCGCTCCTACGAGCAGTACTTC
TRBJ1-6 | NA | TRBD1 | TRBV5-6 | CASSLTGTGTSPLHF | TGTGCCAGCAGCTTAACTGGGACAGGTACATCACCCCTCCACTTT
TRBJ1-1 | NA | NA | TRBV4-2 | CASSQGGQGQTEAFF | TGTGCCAGCAGCCAAGGGGGCCAGGGCCAAACTGAAGCTTTCTTT
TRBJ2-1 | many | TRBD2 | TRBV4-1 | CASSRNIAGGFYEQFF | TGCGCCAGCAGCCGCAATATAGCGGGAGGGTTCTATGAGCAGTTCTTC
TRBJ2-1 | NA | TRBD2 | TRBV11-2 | CASGQALAGGMNEQFF | TGTGCCAGCGGACAAGCCCTAGCGGGAGGGATGAATGAGCAGTTCTTC
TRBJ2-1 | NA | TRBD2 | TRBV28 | CASRPPRDYTYNEQFF | TGTGCCAGCAGGCCACCCCGGGACTACACTTACAATGAGCAGTTCTTC
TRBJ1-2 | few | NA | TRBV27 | CASSPPGQYGYTF | TGTGCCAGCAGTCCCCCAGGGCAGTATGGCTACACCTTC
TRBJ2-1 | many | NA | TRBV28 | CASSEPLAGNTYNEQFF | TGTGCCAGCAGTGAACCCCTTGCGGGAAACACCTACAATGAGCAGTTCTTC
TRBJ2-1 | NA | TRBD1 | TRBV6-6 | CASIKTGTRGNEQFF | TGTGCCAGCATTAAGACAGGGACCAGGGGGAATGAGCAGTTCTTC
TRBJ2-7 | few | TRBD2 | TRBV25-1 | CASRRGLGEAYEQYF | TGTGCCAGCAGGCGGGGACTAGGGGAAGCCTACGAGCAGTACTTC
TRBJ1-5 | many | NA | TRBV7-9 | CASSGLSNQPQHF | TGTGCCAGCAGCGGGTTGAGCAATCAGCCCCAGCATTTT
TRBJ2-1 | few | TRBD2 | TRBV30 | CACGLAGSNEQFF | TGTGCCTGTGGGCTAGCGGGGTCCAATGAGCAGTTCTTC
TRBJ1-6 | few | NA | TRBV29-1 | CSVAVGNSPLHF | TGCAGCGTTGCGGTGGGAAATTCACCCCTCCACTTT
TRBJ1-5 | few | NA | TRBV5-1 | CASSLLAGSQPQHF | TGCGCCAGCAGCTTGTTGGCGGGAAGTCAGCCCCAGCATTTT
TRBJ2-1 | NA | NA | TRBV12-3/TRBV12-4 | CASSRTATNEQFF | TGTGCCAGCAGCCGGACGGCCACCAATGAGCAGTTCTTC
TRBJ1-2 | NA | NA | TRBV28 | CASSSYLGYTF | TGTGCCAGCAGTTCCTACTTGGGCTACACCTTC
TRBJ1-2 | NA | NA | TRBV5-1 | CASSLGGAGHYGYTF | TGCGCCAGCAGCTTAGGGGGGGCTGGGCACTATGGCTACACCTTC
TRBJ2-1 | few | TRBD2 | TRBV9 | CASSLSGLAGGYEQFF | TGTGCCAGCAGCCTCAGTGGTTTAGCGGGGGGCTATGAGCAGTTCTTC
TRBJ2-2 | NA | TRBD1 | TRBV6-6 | CASVRGTGGTGELFF | TGTGCCAGCGTCCGGGGGACAGGGGGAACCGGGGAGCTGTTTTTT
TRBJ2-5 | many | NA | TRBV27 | CASSLTLRRGETQYF | TGTGCCAGCAGTCTCACTTTACGACGAGGGGAGACCCAGTACTTC
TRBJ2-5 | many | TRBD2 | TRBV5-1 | CASSGSTSAETQYF | TGCGCCAGCAGCGGGTCGACTAGCGCTGAGACCCAGTACTTC
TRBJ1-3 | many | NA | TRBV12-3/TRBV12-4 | CASSLQAGTGNTIYF | TGTGCCAGCAGTTTACAGGCAGGGACTGGAAACACCATATATTTT
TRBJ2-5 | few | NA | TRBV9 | CASSVSPGPSETQYF | TGTGCCAGCAGCGTGAGCCCGGGACCCTCAGAGACCCAGTACTTC
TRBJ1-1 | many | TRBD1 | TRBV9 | CASSPFGTVNTEAFF | TGTGCCAGCAGCCCTTTTGGGACAGTGAACACTGAAGCTTTCTTT
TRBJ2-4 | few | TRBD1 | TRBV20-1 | CSAPGQAIAKNIQYF | TGCAGTGCTCCTGGACAGGCCATAGCCAAAAACATTCAGTACTTC
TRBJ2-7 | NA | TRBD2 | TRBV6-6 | CASTSLRGGEQYF | TGTGCCAGCACTTCCCTTCGGGGGGGCGAGCAGTACTTC
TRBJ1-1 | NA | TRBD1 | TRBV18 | CASSPSQGSFDTEAFF | TGTGCCAGCTCACCATCACAGGGGAGTTTCGACACTGAAGCTTTCTTT
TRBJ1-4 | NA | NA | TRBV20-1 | CSAADQGTSEKLFF | TGCAGTGCTGCCGATCAGGGGACTAGTGAAAAACTGTTTTTT
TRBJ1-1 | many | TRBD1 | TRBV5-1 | CASRPTNRQGENTEAFF | TGCGCCAGCAGACCAACGAACCGACAGGGGGAGAACACTGAAGCTTTCTTT
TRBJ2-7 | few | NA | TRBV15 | CATSRVNGDGEQYF | TGTGCCACCAGCAGAGTAAATGGGGATGGCGAGCAGTACTTC
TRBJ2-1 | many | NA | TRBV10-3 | CAISESGGVGDEQFF | TGTGCCATCAGTGAGTCAGGAGGAGTTGGCGATGAGCAGTTCTTC
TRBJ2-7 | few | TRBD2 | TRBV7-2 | CASSLLAGVYEQYF | TGTGCCAGCAGCTTACTAGCGGGAGTTTATGAGCAGTACTTC